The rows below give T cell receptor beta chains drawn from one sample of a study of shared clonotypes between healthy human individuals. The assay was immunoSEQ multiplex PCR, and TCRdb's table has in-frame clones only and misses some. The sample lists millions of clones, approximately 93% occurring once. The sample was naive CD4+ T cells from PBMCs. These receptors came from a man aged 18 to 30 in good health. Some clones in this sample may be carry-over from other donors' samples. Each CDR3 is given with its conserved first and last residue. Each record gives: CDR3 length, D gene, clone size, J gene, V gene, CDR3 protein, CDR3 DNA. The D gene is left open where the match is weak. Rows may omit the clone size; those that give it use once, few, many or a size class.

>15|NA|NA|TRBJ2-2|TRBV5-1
CASSLGRANTGELFF
TGCGCCAGCAGCCTTGGCAGAGCGAACACCGGGGAGCTGTTTTTT
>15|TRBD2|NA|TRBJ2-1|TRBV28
CASSSPGLGLYEQFF
TGTGCCAGCAGTTCCCCGGGACTAGGTCTCTATGAGCAGTTCTTC
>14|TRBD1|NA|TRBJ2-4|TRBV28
CASQTTGAKNIQYF
TGTGCCAGCCAGACGACAGGGGCCAAAAACATTCAGTACTTC
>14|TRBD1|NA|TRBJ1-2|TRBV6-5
CASSYNRGIYGYTF
TGTGCCAGCAGTTATAACAGGGGGATCTATGGCTACACCTTC
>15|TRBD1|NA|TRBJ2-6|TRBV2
CASSSRGSGANVLTF
TGTGCCAGCAGCTCCAGGGGGTCTGGGGCCAACGTCCTGACTTTC
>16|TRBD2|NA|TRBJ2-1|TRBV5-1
CASSLGTSLLTDEQFF
TGCGCCAGCAGCTTAGGGACTAGCCTTCTTACGGATGAGCAGTTCTTC
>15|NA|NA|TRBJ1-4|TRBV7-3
CASSSKRATNEKLFF
TGTGCCAGCAGCTCCAAAAGAGCAACTAATGAAAAACTGTTTTTT
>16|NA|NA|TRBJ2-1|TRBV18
CASLPAGRSSYNEQFF
TGTGCCAGCTTACCCGCCGGGCGGAGCTCCTACAATGAGCAGTTCTTC
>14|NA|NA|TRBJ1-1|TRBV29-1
CSVVIRVLNTEAFF
TGCAGCGTCGTGATCCGGGTATTGAACACTGAAGCTTTCTTT
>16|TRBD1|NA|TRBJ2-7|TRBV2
CASSPSWGQGPYEQYF
TGTGCCAGCAGTCCTTCCTGGGGACAGGGCCCCTACGAGCAGTACTTC
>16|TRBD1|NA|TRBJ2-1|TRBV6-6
CATQLPTGASYNEQFF
TGTGCCACACAGTTGCCCACAGGGGCGTCCTACAATGAGCAGTTCTTC
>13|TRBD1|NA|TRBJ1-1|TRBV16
CASSPRGINQAFF
TGTGCCAGCAGCCCCAGGGGGATTAATCAGGCTTTCTTT
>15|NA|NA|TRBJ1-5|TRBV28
CASSSHGGSNQPQHF
TGTGCCAGCAGTTCTCACGGCGGGAGCAATCAGCCCCAGCATTTT
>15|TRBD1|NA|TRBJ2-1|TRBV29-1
CSAGGTGGFYNEQFF
TGCAGCGCCGGGGGGACAGGGGGCTTCTACAATGAGCAGTTCTTC
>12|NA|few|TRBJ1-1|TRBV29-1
CSVGQGATEAFF
TGCAGCGTTGGCCAAGGTGCCACTGAAGCTTTCTTT
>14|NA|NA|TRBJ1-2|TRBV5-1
CASSLSGSNYGYTF
TGCGCCAGCAGCCTCTCAGGCTCTAACTATGGCTACACCTTC
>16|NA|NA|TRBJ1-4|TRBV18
CASSPYQGTADEKLFF
TGTGCCAGCTCACCATACCAGGGGACCGCGGATGAAAAACTGTTTTTT
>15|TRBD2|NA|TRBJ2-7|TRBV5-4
CASSLKLAGAYEQYF
TGTGCCAGCAGCTTGAAATTAGCGGGAGCCTACGAGCAGTACTTC
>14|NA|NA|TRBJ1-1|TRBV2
CASNQQSPRTEAFF
TGTGCCAGCAACCAACAGTCCCCGAGGACTGAAGCTTTCTTT
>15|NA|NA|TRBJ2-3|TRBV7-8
CASSGEDYRGDTQYF
TGTGCCAGCAGCGGAGAGGACTACCGCGGGGATACGCAGTATTTT
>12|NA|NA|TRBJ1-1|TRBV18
CASSPRGSGAFF
TGTGCCAGCTCACCACGCGGCAGCGGAGCTTTCTTT
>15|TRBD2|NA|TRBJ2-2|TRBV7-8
CASSPREVLTGELFF
TGTGCCAGCAGCCCTCGGGAGGTCCTCACCGGGGAGCTGTTTTTT
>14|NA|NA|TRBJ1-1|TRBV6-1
CASSFPTGNTEAFF
TGTGCCAGCAGTTTTCCGACGGGGAACACTGAAGCTTTCTTT
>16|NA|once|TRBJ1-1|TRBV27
CASSSTIQGFKTEAFF
TGTGCCAGCAGTTCCACAATACAGGGATTTAAAACTGAAGCTTTCTTT
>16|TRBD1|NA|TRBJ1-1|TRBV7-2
CASSRRTGGWNTEAFF
TGTGCCAGCAGCCGTCGGACAGGGGGGTGGAACACTGAAGCTTTCTTT
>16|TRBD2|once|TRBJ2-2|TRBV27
CASSLLSREHTGELFF
TGTGCCAGCAGTCTCCTGTCGCGGGAGCACACCGGGGAGCTGTTTTTT
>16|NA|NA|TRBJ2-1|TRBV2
CASSGNGPFSYNEQFF
TGTGCCAGCAGTGGGAACGGGCCCTTCTCCTACAATGAGCAGTTCTTC
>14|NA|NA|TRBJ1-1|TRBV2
CASHRSEGDTEAFF
TGTGCCAGCCACAGGTCTGAGGGGGACACTGAAGCTTTCTTT
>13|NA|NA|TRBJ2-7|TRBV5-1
CASSWESTYEQYF
TGCGCCAGCAGCTGGGAGAGTACCTACGAGCAGTACTTC
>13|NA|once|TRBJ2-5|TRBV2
CASKPRGQETQYF
TGTGCCAGCAAGCCGCGGGGACAAGAGACCCAGTACTTC
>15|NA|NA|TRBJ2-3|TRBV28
CASNLLAQGRDTQYF
TGTGCCAGCAACTTACTAGCTCAAGGGAGAGATACGCAGTATTTT
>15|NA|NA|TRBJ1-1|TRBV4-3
CASSQASGLNTEAFF
TGCGCCAGCAGCCAAGCATCAGGGCTGAACACTGAAGCTTTCTTT
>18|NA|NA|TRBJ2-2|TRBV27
CASSLCNQRIQNTGELFF
TGTGCCAGCAGTTTATGTAATCAGCGGATACAGAACACCGGGGAGCTGTTTTTT
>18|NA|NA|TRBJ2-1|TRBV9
CASSVEGPRDSAYNEQFF
TGTGCCAGCAGCGTAGAAGGACCTCGGGACTCCGCCTACAATGAGCAGTTCTTC
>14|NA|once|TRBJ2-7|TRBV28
CASSFLRREYEQYF
TGTGCCAGCAGTTTTCTTCGCCGCGAGTACGAGCAGTACTTC
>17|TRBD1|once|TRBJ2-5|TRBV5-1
CASSQGTGGSYQETQYF
TGCGCCAGCAGCCAGGGGACAGGGGGTTCGTACCAAGAGACCCAGTACTTC
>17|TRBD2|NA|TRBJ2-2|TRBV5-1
CASSLIIAGGVTGELFF
TGCGCCAGCAGCTTGATTATAGCGGGAGGGGTCACCGGGGAGCTGTTTTTT
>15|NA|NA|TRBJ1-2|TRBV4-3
CASSPSFSKTYGYTF
TGCGCCAGCAGCCCGTCTTTTTCTAAGACGTATGGCTACACCTTC
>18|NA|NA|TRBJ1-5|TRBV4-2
CASSQVIRGGLSNQPQHF
TGTGCCAGCAGCCAAGTGATCCGTGGGGGCCTTAGCAATCAGCCCCAGCATTTT
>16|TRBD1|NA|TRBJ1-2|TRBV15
CATSRDYRGSVYGYTF
TGTGCCACCAGCAGAGATTACAGGGGGTCCGTCTATGGCTACACCTTC
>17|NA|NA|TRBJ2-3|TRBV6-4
CASSVSATILSTDTQYF
TGTGCCAGCAGTGTCTCGGCCACCATCCTTAGCACAGATACGCAGTATTTT
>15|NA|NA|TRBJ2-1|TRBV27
CASSPRQSSYNEQFF
TGTGCCAGCAGTCCCCGACAGAGCTCCTACAATGAGCAGTTCTTC
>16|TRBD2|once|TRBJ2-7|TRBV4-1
CASSQDPSGRAFEQYF
TGCGCCAGCAGCCAAGACCCTAGCGGGAGGGCCTTCGAGCAGTACTTC
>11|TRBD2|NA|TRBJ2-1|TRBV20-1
CSATSVNEQFF
TGCAGTGCAACTAGCGTCAATGAGCAGTTCTTC
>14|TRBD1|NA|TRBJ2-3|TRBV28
CASSLPGGAGTQYF
TGTGCCAGCAGTTTGCCAGGGGGCGCAGGTACGCAGTATTTT
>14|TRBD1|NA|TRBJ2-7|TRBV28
CASKKGQGYYEQYF
TGTGCCAGTAAGAAAGGACAGGGTTACTACGAGCAGTACTTC